What follows is one T cell receptor (beta chain) and its context. What it binds is not known. Every subset's genomic DNA went evenly onto several immunoSEQ plates. TCRdb keeps only in-frame clones here, not all; method: immunoSEQ multiplex PCR. Of fewer than 3 million clones in the sample, just under 95% were seen once. This sample was included in a study of shared clonotypes between healthy human individuals. Study results and limitations: A generally larger estimated richness was seen in naive subsets than in memory subsets.

In the CD4+ fraction, cells were divided into CD45RA+ naive and CD45RA-negative memory subsets. The germline gives CDR1 MNHEY, CDR2 SVGAGI. The CDR3 loop spans 15 amino acids. V was shortened by 2 bases and J by 2 bases, with 7 bases between the two germline ends. This chain uses TRBV6-5 with TRBJ2-6; D is uncertain. The source is a man aged 18 to 30 in good health. Some clones in this sample may be carry-over from other donors' samples. Sequencing was done on a sample of naive CD4+ T cells from PBMCs. This sample's subset: CD45RA+ positively selected. The CDR3 nucleotides are TGTGCCAGCAGTTACGGGCTGGCTGGGGCCAACGTCCTGACTTTC. This translates into CASSYGLAGANVLTF.